The present T cell receptor (beta chain) was sequenced within a study of patients and donors after allogeneic stem cell transplantation. From the RT-PCR reads, TCRdb called clonotypes with MiXCR, one entry per CDR3 protein. The table shows about 410,000 distinct CDR3 sequences, with under 20% occurring only once. This clonotype was counted only a few times. The CDR3 extends over 17 amino acids. Trimming removed 3 bases at V and 0 bases at J, with 16 bases between. From germline, CDR1 is LGHNA and CDR2 YNFKEQ. Sequencing used blood, either unsorted or a sorted T cell fraction (not recorded which). The chain uses TRBV4-2 and TRBJ2-3; D not resolved. The clonotype was recovered from a human donor who was either an allogeneic HSCT recipient or a stem cell or donor lymphocyte infusion donor (not recorded which). It is not recorded whose cells these are; they may come from a transplant donor. The CDR3 bases are TGTGCCAGCAGCCATTTCGGACCCGGATCTAGCACAGATACGCAGTATTTT. This codes for CASSHFGPGSSTDTQYF.